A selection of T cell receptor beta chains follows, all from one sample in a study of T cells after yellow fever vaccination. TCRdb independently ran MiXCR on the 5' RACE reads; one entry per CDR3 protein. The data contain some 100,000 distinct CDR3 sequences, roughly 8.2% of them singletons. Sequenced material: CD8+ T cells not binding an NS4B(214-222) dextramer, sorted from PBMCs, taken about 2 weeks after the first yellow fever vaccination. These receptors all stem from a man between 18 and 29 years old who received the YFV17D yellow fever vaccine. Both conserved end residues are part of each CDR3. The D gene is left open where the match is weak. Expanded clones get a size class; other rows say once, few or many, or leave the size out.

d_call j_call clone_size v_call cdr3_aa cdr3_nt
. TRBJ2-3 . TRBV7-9 CASSSGRRGDTHYF TGTGCCAGCAGTTCCGGGCGGAGGGGTGATACGCACTATTTT
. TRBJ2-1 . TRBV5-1 CASRNLLGRNEQFF TGCGCCAGCAGGAATTTGTTAGGCCGCAATGAGCAGTTCTTC
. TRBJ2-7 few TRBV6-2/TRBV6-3 CASSYGVHEQYF TGTGCCAGCAGTTATGGGGTCCACGAGCAGTACTTC
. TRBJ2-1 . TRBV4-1 CASSQRAGNEQFF TGCGCCAGCAGCCAAAGGGCGGGGAATGAGCAGTTCTTC
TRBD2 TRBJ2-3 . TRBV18 CASSPPSSGGLSRTDTQYF TGTGCCAGCTCACCACCGTCTAGCGGGGGGCTATCACGCACAGATACGCAGTATTTT
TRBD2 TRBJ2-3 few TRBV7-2 CASSPTSASTDTQYF TGTGCCAGCTCCCCGACTAGCGCTAGCACAGATACGCAGTATTTT
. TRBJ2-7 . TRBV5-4 CASSFWGYEQYF TGTGCCAGCAGCTTTTGGGGTTACGAGCAGTACTTC
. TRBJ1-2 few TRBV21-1 CASSKDRAYGYTF TGTGCCAGCAGCAAAGACAGGGCCTATGGCTACACCTTC
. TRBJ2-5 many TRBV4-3 CASSQEFNEGETQYF TGCGCCAGCAGCCAGGAATTTAATGAAGGAGAGACCCAGTACTTC
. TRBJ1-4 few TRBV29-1 CSVEEKEDELFF TGCAGCGTTGAAGAGAAGGAGGATGAACTGTTTTTT
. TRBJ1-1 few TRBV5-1 CASSLAREKGTEAFF TGCGCCAGCAGCTTGGCGAGGGAGAAAGGGACTGAAGCTTTCTTT
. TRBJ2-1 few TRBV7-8 CASSLGMAASFYNEQFF TGTGCCAGCAGCTTAGGAATGGCAGCATCGTTTTACAATGAGCAGTTCTTC
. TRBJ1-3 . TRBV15 CATSRGDSGNTIYF TGTGCCACCAGCAGAGGAGACTCTGGAAACACCATATATTTT
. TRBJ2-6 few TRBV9 CASSVGSGANVLTF TGTGCCAGCAGCGTCGGTAGTGGGGCCAACGTCCTGACTTTC
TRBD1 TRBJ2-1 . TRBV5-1 CASSPGQGIYNEQFF TGCGCCAGCAGCCCGGGACAGGGGATATACAATGAGCAGTTCTTC
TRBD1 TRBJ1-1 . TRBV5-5 CASSLPETGSITEAFF TGTGCCAGCAGCTTGCCCGAGACAGGGTCAATAACTGAAGCTTTCTTT
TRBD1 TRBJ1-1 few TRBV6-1 CASSRSGTANTEAFF TGTGCCAGCAGTCGTTCCGGGACAGCGAACACTGAAGCTTTCTTT
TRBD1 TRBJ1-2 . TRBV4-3 CASSPGQGTYGYTF TGCGCCAGCAGTCCGGGACAGGGAACCTATGGCTACACCTTC
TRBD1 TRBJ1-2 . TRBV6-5 CASSFYTGGADGYTF TGTGCCAGCAGTTTCTATACAGGGGGCGCGGATGGCTACACCTTC
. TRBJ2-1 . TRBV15 CATSRGTAPSSYNEQFF TGTGCCACCAGCAGAGGAACCGCGCCGAGCTCCTACAATGAGCAGTTCTTC
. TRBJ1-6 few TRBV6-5 CASSYSIREDSPLHF TGTGCCAGCAGTTACTCGATTAGGGAGGATTCACCCCTCCACTTT
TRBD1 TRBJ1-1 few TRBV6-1 CASSPGRGRTEAFF TGTGCCAGCAGCCCAGGCAGGGGGCGAACTGAAGCTTTCTTT
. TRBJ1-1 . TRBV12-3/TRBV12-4 CASRVGGGTEAFF TGTGCCAGCCGAGTCGGGGGAGGGACTGAAGCTTTCTTT
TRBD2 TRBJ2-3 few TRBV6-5 CASSLGLAGGYTDTQYF TGTGCCAGCAGTTTGGGACTAGCGGGGGGGTACACAGATACGCAGTATTTT
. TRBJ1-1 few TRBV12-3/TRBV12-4 CASRGGFEAFF TGTGCCAGCAGGGGAGGCTTTGAAGCTTTCTTT
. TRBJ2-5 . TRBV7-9 CASSPPAGRLFQETQYF TGTGCCAGCAGCCCTCCGGCGGGACGGCTGTTCCAAGAGACCCAGTACTTC
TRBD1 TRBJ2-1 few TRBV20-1 CSAYPRTGNREQFF TGCAGTGCTTACCCCCGGACAGGGAATCGTGAGCAGTTCTTC
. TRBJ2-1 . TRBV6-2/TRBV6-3 CASQTRFNEQFF TGTGCCAGCCAGACTAGGTTCAATGAGCAGTTCTTC
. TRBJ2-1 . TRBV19 CASSIDSFAYNEQFF TGTGCCAGTAGTATCGATTCATTTGCCTACAATGAGCAGTTCTTC
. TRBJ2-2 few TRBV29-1 CSVAVAGNTGELFF TGCAGCGTGGCGGTCGCGGGGAACACCGGGGAGCTGTTTTTT
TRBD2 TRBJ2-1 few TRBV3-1 CASSQAAGAYNEQFF TGTGCCAGCAGCCAAGCAGCGGGGGCCTACAATGAGCAGTTCTTC
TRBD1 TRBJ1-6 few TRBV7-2 CASSLTGSKRSNSPLHF TGTGCCAGCAGCTTGACAGGGTCCAAAAGGTCTAATTCACCCCTCCACTTT
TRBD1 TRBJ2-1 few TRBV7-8 CASSPGGSGYNEQFF TGTGCCAGCAGCCCAGGGGGCTCGGGATACAATGAGCAGTTCTTC
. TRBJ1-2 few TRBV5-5 CASSSRQDYGYTF TGTGCCAGCAGCTCCAGACAGGACTATGGCTACACCTTC
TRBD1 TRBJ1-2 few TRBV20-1 CSARDVQGARYGYTF TGCAGTGCTAGAGATGTTCAGGGGGCGCGTTATGGCTACACCTTC
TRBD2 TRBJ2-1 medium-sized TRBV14 CASSTTSGGSGNNEQFF TGTGCCAGCAGCACGACTAGCGGGGGTAGTGGGAACAATGAGCAGTTCTTC
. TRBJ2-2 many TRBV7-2 CASSPNGGDTGELFF TGTGCCAGCAGCCCAAACGGGGGAGACACCGGGGAGCTGTTTTTT
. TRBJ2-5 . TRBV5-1 CASSSEGAVQETQYF TGCGCCAGCAGCTCCGAAGGGGCGGTCCAAGAGACCCAGTACTTC
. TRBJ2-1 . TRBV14 CASSQVTYNEQFF TGTGCCAGCAGCCAAGTCACCTACAATGAGCAGTTCTTC
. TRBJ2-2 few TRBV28 CASSLFQDGELFF TGTGCCAGCAGTTTATTCCAGGACGGGGAGCTGTTTTTT
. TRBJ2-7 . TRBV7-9 CASSRPDGGQGQYF TGTGCCAGCAGCCGTCCGGACGGCGGTCAAGGGCAGTACTTC
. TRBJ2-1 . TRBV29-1 CSVGSGGNNEQFF TGCAGCGTTGGGTCCGGAGGCAACAATGAGCAGTTCTTC
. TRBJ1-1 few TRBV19 CASTPTGGLNTEAFF TGTGCCAGTACCCCGACGGGGGGGCTGAACACTGAAGCTTTCTTT
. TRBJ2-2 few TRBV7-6 CASSSSRGELFF TGTGCCAGCAGCTCCAGTCGGGGGGAGCTGTTTTTT
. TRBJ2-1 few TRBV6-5 CASSYSNQGTQFF TGTGCCAGCAGTTACTCGAACCAGGGAACGCAGTTCTTC
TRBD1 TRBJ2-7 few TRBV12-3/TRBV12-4 CASRRTGQGLYEQYF TGTGCCAGCAGAAGGACGGGACAGGGTCTCTACGAGCAGTACTTC
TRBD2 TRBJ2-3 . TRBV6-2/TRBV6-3 CASSPGLAGGLTDTQYF TGTGCCAGCAGTCCCGGACTAGCGGGGGGCCTCACAGATACGCAGTATTTT
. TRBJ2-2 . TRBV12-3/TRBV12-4 CASSSRGSISAGELFF TGTGCCAGCAGTTCCCGGGGTAGCATAAGCGCCGGGGAGCTGTTTTTT
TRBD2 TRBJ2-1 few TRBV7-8 CASSLGLAGFYEQFF TGTGCCAGCAGCTTGGGACTAGCGGGTTTCTATGAGCAGTTCTTC
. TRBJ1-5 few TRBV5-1 CASSLGEWALFLYSNQPQHF TGCGCCAGCAGCTTGGGGGAGTGGGCCCTCTTCCTCTATAGCAATCAGCCCCAGCATTTT
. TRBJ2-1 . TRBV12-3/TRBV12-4 CASTPKVDEQFF TGTGCCAGCACCCCCAAAGTGGATGAGCAGTTCTTC
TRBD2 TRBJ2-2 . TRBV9 CASRGGTNTGELFF TGTGCCAGCAGGGGGGGGACGAACACCGGGGAGCTGTTTTTT
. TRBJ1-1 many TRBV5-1 CASSLGTNTEAFF TGCGCCAGCAGCTTAGGGACGAACACTGAAGCTTTCTTT
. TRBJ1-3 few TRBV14 CASSLGSSGNTIYF TGTGCCAGCAGCCTCGGGTCCTCTGGAAACACCATATATTTT
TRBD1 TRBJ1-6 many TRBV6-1 CASTILPGQGVYNSPLHF TGTGCCAGCACCATTCTGCCGGGACAGGGAGTCTATAATTCACCCCTCCACTTT
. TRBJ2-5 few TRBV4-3 CASSQDRQIRLWGEETQYF TGCGCCAGCAGCCAAGATCGCCAGATCCGCTTATGGGGGGAAGAGACCCAGTACTTC
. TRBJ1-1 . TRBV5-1 CASSLMSLTENTEAFF TGCGCCAGCAGCTTGATGAGTCTAACCGAGAACACTGAAGCTTTCTTT
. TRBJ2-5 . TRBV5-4 CASSLEGETQYF TGTGCCAGCAGCTTGGAGGGAGAGACCCAGTACTTC
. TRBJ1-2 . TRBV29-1 CSVVEEQGRHYGYTF TGCAGCGTTGTCGAGGAGCAGGGAAGGCACTATGGCTACACCTTC